Below, one T cell receptor beta chain is given with its context. These data belong to a study of beta chain features in type 1 diabetes. Expressed TCRB transcripts were sequenced after all isolated RNA was converted to cDNA. Profiled with immunoSEQ multiplex PCR; TCRdb holds only in-frame clones, not every one. The sample yields fewer than 250,000 clones, more than 65% seen once. This TCR was sampled from a man under 40 in good health. The material sequenced was naive CD4+ T cells from blood.

The CDR3 region has the DNA TGCAGCGTTGTGACCTGGACAGAAGCTTTCTTT. The encoded protein is CSVVTWTEAFF. The chain joins TRBV29-1 to TRBJ1-1, with D possibly matching TRBD1 (5 bases). There are 11 residues in the CDR3. Germline lookup yields CDR1 SQVTM and CDR2 ANQGSEA. V was pared by 4 bases and J by 8 bases, with 11 bases between.